Below, 4 T cell receptor beta chains from the same sample are listed, as sequenced in a study of T cell clonality in common variable immunodeficiency. Measured with immunoSEQ multiplex PCR; TCRdb has only the in-frame clones, and not every one. The sample holds about 34,000 clones, and no clone turns up only once. Input material: peripheral blood mononuclear cells. These receptor sequences come from a person aged 18 to 75 in good health.

This clone was seen at least ten times. The DNA ends 3 residues before the CDR3 does, and the rest of the CDR3 is filled in from the germline J gene. The chain links TRBV28 to TRBJ2-5, with 7 bases identical to TRBD2. J lost 4 bases, V lost 7 bases, and 9 bases had no gene match. CDR3 length: 14 amino acids. The germline CDR1 and CDR2 sequences are MDHEN and SYDVKM. CDR3 sequence: CASTPTGGTETQYF. The covered CDR3 bases are TGTGCCAGCACCCCGACGGGGGGAACAGAGACC. Together with reference TRBV28 and TRBJ2-5, the CDR3 gives the full variable domain: DVKVTQSSRYLVKRTGEKVFLECVQDMDHENMFWYRQDPGLGLRLIYFSYDVKMKEKGDIPEGYSVSREKKERFSLILESASTNQTSMYLCASTPTGGTETQYFGPGTRLLVL.

This clone occurred many times. The CDR3 end is not reached by the read, which stops 3 residues before it; the germline J gene fills it in. This chain uses TRBV4-1 with TRBJ1-2, with TRBD1 matching over 7 bases. The J segment lost 6 bases and the V segment lost 5 bases, leaving 6 bases of the junction unmatched. This CDR3 has 13 amino acids. CDR1 MGHRA and CDR2 YSYEKL come from the germline V gene. The CDR3 loop is CASSEAQGDGYTF. The part of the CDR3 DNA that was read is TGCGCCAGCAGCGAAGCTCAGGGGGATGGC.

There are many counts of this clone. The CDR3 extends 3 residues past the end of the read, so its final part is completed from the germline J gene. The chain joins TRBV12-3 or TRBV12-4 to TRBJ2-3; D is ambiguous. Trimming took 7 bases from V and 0 from J, leaving 8 bases between them. The CDR3 runs to 13 residues. The CDR3 sequence is CASTASSTDTQYF. Partial CDR3 DNA: TGTGCCAGCACCGCGAGTAGCACAGATACG.

This clone was seen at least ten times. The sequenced fragment ends 3 residues before the CDR3 boundary, so the rest is inferred from the germline J gene. The V call is TRBV12-3 or TRBV12-4, the J call TRBJ2-1; 11 bases align to TRBD2. The CDR3 runs to 15 residues. J gave up 1 base and V 7 bases, and 3 bases lay outside the gene matches. CDR3 DNA (partial): TGTGCCAGCACTACTAGCGGGAGATCCTACAATGAG. Translation: CASTTSGRSYNE. The full CDR3 protein is CASTTSGRSYNEQFF.